This TCR beta chain was obtained from a study of blood T cells in healthy people across ages. Each sample gave at least 7 million isolated PBMCs. Then a second PCR, running roughly 7 to 11 cycles, was carried out with a sample-barcoded 5' primer and a J-beta primer mix. A tag from a template-switch adaptor with 12 random nucleotides marked each cDNA molecule. CDR3-containing paired-end reads numbering at least 2.5 million came from each sample. TCRdb reprocessed the 5' RACE reads via MiXCR and lists one record per CDR3 protein. Among 1.5 million to 2 million distinct CDR3 sequences listed, approximately 30% were seen once. J was trimmed by 4 bases and V by 2 bases; bases with no gene match: 11. The CDR3 is 16 residues long. Germline loops: CDR1 SGHAT, CDR2 FQNNGV. This clonotype came up a few times.

The TCR originated in a woman aged 25 to 45 in good health. Sequenced input: blood. The V call is TRBV11-2, the J call TRBJ2-7; TRBD2 matches at 7 bases. The CDR3 DNA reads TGTGCCAGCAGCTTAATAGGCGGGACTACCAGATACGAGCAGTACTTC. Translating gives CASSLIGGTTRYEQYF.